The rows below give T cell receptor beta chains drawn from one sample of a study of blood T cells in healthy people across ages. TCRdb ran MiXCR on the 5' RACE reads and lists one entry per CDR3 protein. The sample lists 730,000 or so distinct CDR3 sequences; approximately 40% were seen once. Sequencing used blood. These TCRs come from a man at least 80 years old in good health. CDR3s include the opening cysteine and the closing phenylalanine or tryptophan. Fields, in order: clone size, D gene, V gene, J gene, CDR3 DNA, CDR3 protein. The D gene is left open where the match is weak. The size entry is marked missing in some rows and otherwise reads once, few, many or a size class.

clone_size: NA
d_call: NA
v_call: TRBV18
j_call: TRBJ2-7
cdr3_nt: TGTGCCAGCTCACCACCAGAGGGGGGACCGTCTCAGCAGTACTTC
cdr3_aa: CASSPPEGGPSQQYF

clone_size: many
d_call: TRBD2
v_call: TRBV3-1
j_call: TRBJ2-1
cdr3_nt: TGTGCCAGCAGCCAAGATCATAGACTAGCGGGAGTCAATGAGCAGTTCTTC
cdr3_aa: CASSQDHRLAGVNEQFF

clone_size: NA
d_call: TRBD2
v_call: TRBV28
j_call: TRBJ2-7
cdr3_nt: TGTGCCAGCAGTACTAGCGTCCGACGGGAGCAGTACTTC
cdr3_aa: CASSTSVRREQYF

clone_size: few
d_call: TRBD2
v_call: TRBV10-1
j_call: TRBJ2-3
cdr3_nt: TGCGCCAGCAGTGAGTCGGCGACCGGGAGGGGAGCAGATACGCAGTATTTT
cdr3_aa: CASSESATGRGADTQYF

clone_size: few
d_call: TRBD2
v_call: TRBV10-3
j_call: TRBJ2-7
cdr3_nt: TGTGCCATCAGGAGCGGGAGCTACGAGCAGTACTTC
cdr3_aa: CAIRSGSYEQYF

clone_size: NA
d_call: TRBD1
v_call: TRBV20-1
j_call: TRBJ2-5
cdr3_nt: TGCAGTGCTAGAGACCTGACAGGGGTGTGCCGGGAGACCCAGTACTTC
cdr3_aa: CSARDLTGVCRETQYF

clone_size: NA
d_call: NA
v_call: TRBV20-1
j_call: TRBJ2-7
cdr3_nt: TGCAGTGCTAAGCCAGGACTGTACGAGCAGTACTTC
cdr3_aa: CSAKPGLYEQYF

clone_size: few
d_call: NA
v_call: TRBV4-1
j_call: TRBJ2-7
cdr3_nt: TGCGCCAGCAGCCAAGCGGCAGGGACACCCTACGAGCAGTACTTC
cdr3_aa: CASSQAAGTPYEQYF

clone_size: NA
d_call: TRBD1
v_call: TRBV6-5
j_call: TRBJ2-5
cdr3_nt: TGTGCCAGCAGTTCACCCCACCGGCAGCGACAGGGCGGGGAGACCCAGTACTTC
cdr3_aa: CASSSPHRQRQGGETQYF

clone_size: NA
d_call: NA
v_call: TRBV6-5
j_call: TRBJ2-7
cdr3_nt: TGTGCCAGCAGACTCCGACAAATCTCCTACGAGCAGTACTTC
cdr3_aa: CASRLRQISYEQYF

clone_size: NA
d_call: NA
v_call: TRBV11-2
j_call: TRBJ2-2
cdr3_nt: TGTGCCAGCAGCTTAGATCCGGGGCCCTTGGGGGAGCTGTTTTTT
cdr3_aa: CASSLDPGPLGELFF

clone_size: NA
d_call: NA
v_call: TRBV12-3/TRBV12-4
j_call: TRBJ1-6
cdr3_nt: TGTGCCAGCAGTGCTCAGGGTGGTTCACCCCTCCACTTT
cdr3_aa: CASSAQGGSPLHF

clone_size: NA
d_call: NA
v_call: TRBV3-1
j_call: TRBJ2-2
cdr3_nt: TGTGCCAGCAGCCCGTGGACTGGATCGGGGACCGGGGAGCTGTTTTTT
cdr3_aa: CASSPWTGSGTGELFF

clone_size: NA
d_call: TRBD2
v_call: TRBV3-1
j_call: TRBJ2-3
cdr3_nt: TGTGCCAGCAGCCGCTTTAGCGGGGGTGTCGCAGATACGCAGTATTTT
cdr3_aa: CASSRFSGGVADTQYF

clone_size: once
d_call: TRBD2
v_call: TRBV5-4
j_call: TRBJ2-5
cdr3_nt: TGTGCCAGCAGCGGAGGGACTAGCGGGTTCAATGAGCAGTACTTC
cdr3_aa: CASSGGTSGFNEQYF

clone_size: few
d_call: NA
v_call: TRBV10-3
j_call: TRBJ2-1
cdr3_nt: TGTGCCATCAGTGATGACGGGAGCAATGAGCAGTTCTTC
cdr3_aa: CAISDDGSNEQFF

clone_size: NA
d_call: NA
v_call: TRBV29-1
j_call: TRBJ2-5
cdr3_nt: TGCAGCGCGAAGGTACTTCAGGAGACCCAGTACTTC
cdr3_aa: CSAKVLQETQYF

clone_size: NA
d_call: TRBD2
v_call: TRBV20-1
j_call: TRBJ2-7
cdr3_nt: TGCAGTGCTAGTTATCTAGCTAGCGGGAGTAAATTTTCCGAGCAGTACTTC
cdr3_aa: CSASYLASGSKFSEQYF

clone_size: few
d_call: NA
v_call: TRBV5-1
j_call: TRBJ2-1
cdr3_nt: TGCGCCAGCAACCCCCTTTTGGGGGATTCGAATGAGCAGTTCTTC
cdr3_aa: CASNPLLGDSNEQFF

clone_size: NA
d_call: TRBD1
v_call: TRBV11-3
j_call: TRBJ2-2
cdr3_nt: TGTGCCAGCAGCCCGCGACAGGGTGGCGGGGAGCTGTTTTTT
cdr3_aa: CASSPRQGGGELFF

clone_size: few
d_call: TRBD2
v_call: TRBV10-3
j_call: TRBJ2-1
cdr3_nt: TGTGCCATCAGTAAACTAGCGGGGTACAATGAGCAGTTCTTC
cdr3_aa: CAISKLAGYNEQFF

clone_size: once
d_call: NA
v_call: TRBV4-3
j_call: TRBJ2-1
cdr3_nt: TGCGCCAGCAGCCAAGCTTCGGCGTACAATGAGCAGTTCTTC
cdr3_aa: CASSQASAYNEQFF

clone_size: NA
d_call: TRBD1
v_call: TRBV12-5
j_call: TRBJ2-3
cdr3_nt: TGTGCTAGTGGCCAGGGACAGGGATATTCAGATACGCAGTATTTT
cdr3_aa: CASGQGQGYSDTQYF